One T cell receptor beta chain is described in this entry. J was trimmed by 5 bases and V by 2 bases; bases with no gene match: 5. The CDR3 consists of 14 residues. Germline V gives CDR1 GTSNPN, CDR2 SVGIG (reference sequence). The data were produced by immunoSEQ multiplex PCR, yet TCRdb's version contains in-frame clones alone and is incomplete. The sample comprises about 430,000 clones, around 90% of which are singletons, and approximately 0.92% rests with the top ten. This sample is part of a study of blood T cell repertoires in COVID-19. This rearrangement joins TRBV30 to TRBJ2-3; 9 bases fit TRBD2. The sequence was obtained from a man between 18 and 29 years old with COVID-19, enrolled during active disease. Sequencing was done on a sample of peripheral blood. The CDR3 loop is CAWSLAGGVDTQYF. The CDR3 DNA sequence: TGTGCCTGGAGTCTGGCGGGAGGGGTAGATACGCAGTATTTT.